Shown below are 21 T cell receptor beta chains from a single sample sequenced in a study of T cells after somatic rescue of genetic block. Using immunoSEQ multiplex PCR, the repertoire was profiled, and TCRdb retains in-frame clones only, with some absent. The repertoire holds more than 10,000 clones, approximately 81% seen once, with roughly 8.5% in the top ten. Sequencing input: peripheral blood mononuclear cells (PBMCs). These receptors all stem from a boy aged 5-17 years.

The chain combines TRBV19 with TRBJ1-3, with unresolved D. The CDR3 has 15 residues. CDR1 is LNHDA and CDR2 is SQIVND in the germline V gene (reference sequence). The V end was cut by 2 bases, the J end by 3 bases, with 11 bases between. The CDR3: CASSIRGSGGNTIYF. The CDR3, as DNA: TGTGCCAGTAGTATACGGGGTTCGGGTGGAAACACCATATATTTT.

The V gene is TRBV28, the J gene TRBJ2-1, with D unclear. Germline CDR1 and CDR2: MDHEN and SYDVKM. V was cut by 7 bases and J by 7 bases, with 17 bases left in between. This CDR3 region has 14 residues. CDR3 protein: CASTLLRMGNEQFF. CDR3 coding DNA: TGTGCCAGCACCCTTCTGAGGATGGGGAATGAGCAGTTCTTC. Full variable domain (missing parts from reference TRBV28 and TRBJ2-1): DVKVTQSSRYLVKRTGEKVFLECVQDMDHENMFWYRQDPGLGLRLIYFSYDVKMKEKGDIPEGYSVSREKKERFSLILESASTNQTSMYLCASTLLRMGNEQFFGPGTRLTVL.

The chain links TRBV5-1 to TRBJ1-1, with D tentatively TRBD1 (6 bases). CDR3 size: 14 residues. Trimming took 4 bases from V and 3 from J, leaving 13 bases between them. Germline CDR1 and CDR2: SGHRS and YFSETQ. CDR3 region: CASSPQGSDTEAFF. The CDR3 region has the DNA TGCGCCAGCAGCCCACAGGGTTCGGACACTGAAGCTTTCTTT.

The rearrangement links TRBV11-2 to TRBJ1-2, with D perhaps TRBD1 (6 bases). Trimming removed 1 base from V and 6 bases from J, with 15 bases in between. The CDR3 covers 15 residues. Germline-derived CDR1 and CDR2 are SGHAT and FQNNGV. The DNA for the CDR3 is TGTGCCAGCAGCTTAGGTCTGGGGGCGGATCATGGCTACACCTTC. Amino acid sequence: CASSLGLGADHGYTF.

This chain joins TRBV28 and TRBJ1-4; TRBD1 is a possible D gene (5 bases). CDR1 MDHEN and CDR2 SYDVKM come from the germline V gene. The CDR3 sequence is 15 residues long. V dropped 6 bases and J dropped 3 bases, with 14 bases sitting between them. The CDR3 DNA sequence: TGTGCCAGCAGGTTCCTTAGGGACGCTAATGAAAAACTGTTTTTT. As protein: CASRFLRDANEKLFF.

The rearrangement links TRBV29-1 to TRBJ1-4; no firm D call. Germline CDR1 reads SQVTM; CDR2 reads ANQGSEA. V was clipped by 4 bases and J by 7 bases, with 13 bases between them. The CDR3 has 13 amino acids. CDR3 sequence (DNA): TGCAGCGTTGTTCGGCAGGAGGGTGAAAAACTGTTTTTT. It codes for CSVVRQEGEKLFF.

J is TRBJ2-5 and V is TRBV5-4; D unclear. The CDR3 is 11 residues long. The V gene's germline CDR1 is SGHNT and CDR2 YYREEE (reference sequence). Deletions cut 3 bases from V and 1 base from J, with 1 base between. The CDR3 here is CASSSQETQYF. In nucleotides, the CDR3 is TGTGCCAGCAGCTCCCAAGAGACCCAGTACTTC.

This chain links TRBV4-3 with TRBJ2-3; 9 bases align to TRBD2. The CDR3 loop spans 15 amino acids. J was trimmed by 2 bases and V by 4 bases; bases with no gene match: 4. Germline V gene sequence: CDR1 LGHNA, CDR2 YSLEER. The CDR3 protein is CASSLAGEPTDTQYF. The CDR3 coding sequence is TGCGCCAGCAGCCTAGCGGGGGAGCCCACAGATACGCAGTATTTT.

This chain joins TRBV5-1 and TRBJ1-2; possibly TRBD1 for D (5 bases). The CDR3 spans 14 residues. The germline V and J ends were trimmed by 0 bases and 4 bases, with 10 bases remaining between them. Germline CDR1 reads SGHRS; CDR2 reads YFSETQ. CDR3 nucleotides: TGCGCCAGCAGCTTGGAACCAGGGATCTATGGCTACACCTTC. Translating it yields CASSLEPGIYGYTF.

Within the sample, this clone is medium-sized (0.01 to 0.1%). The chain joins TRBV4-3 to TRBJ2-7, with a weak D call TRBD2 (6 bases). This CDR3 region has 16 residues. Trimming cost V 1 base and J 0 bases, with 13 bases left between them. CDR1 and CDR2 from the germline V gene are LGHNA and YSLEER. The CDR3 nucleotides read TGCGCCAGCAGCCAAGTTAGCGGAGCCAGCTCCTACGAGCAGTACTTC. It codes for CASSQVSGASSYEQYF.

The chain combines TRBV21-1 with TRBJ1-5; the table's TRBD1 call for D was not verified on the DNA. TRBV21-1 is noted as a pseudogene. The CDR3 consists of 16 residues. The CDR3 sequence: CASSQAVHWHHQPQHF. The CDR3 DNA follows: TGTGCCAGCAGTCAGGCAGTACATTGGCATCATCAGCCCCAGCATTTT.

The gene calls are TRBV11-2 and TRBJ2-3; 7 nucleotides agree with TRBD2. This CDR3 is built from 15 residues. The V and J ends lost 4 bases and 2 bases, in that order; junction bases with no gene match: 6. Germline V gene lookup returns CDR1 SGHAT and CDR2 FQNNGV. CDR3 protein: CASSSTSDNTDTQYF. CDR3 in DNA: TGTGCCAGCAGCTCTACTAGCGACAACACAGATACGCAGTATTTT.

The chain's CDR3 is CASSSLWAGHPDTQYF. The CDR3 bases are TGTGCCAGCAGTTCCCTCTGGGCCGGGCATCCAGATACGCAGTATTTT. The V gene is TRBV28, the J gene TRBJ2-3; no firm D call. CDR1 is MDHEN, CDR2 SYDVKM, per germline. V was trimmed by 4 bases and J by 4 bases, leaving 18 bases between them. This CDR3 is built from 16 residues.

J is TRBJ1-2 and V is TRBV2; D may be TRBD1 (5 bases). Trimming stripped 1 base from V and 5 bases from J, with 20 bases between. Germline V gene sequence: CDR1 SNHLY, CDR2 FYNNEI. The CDR3 consists of 17 residues. CDR3 nucleotides: TGTGCCAGCAGTGAAGGAAGTGGGGCAGGGCCTCGGTATGGCTACACCTTC. Its protein product is CASSEGSGAGPRYGYTF.

This clone was counted once. J is TRBJ1-2 and V is TRBV28, with a weak D call TRBD1 (5 bases). The germline gives CDR1 MDHEN, CDR2 SYDVKM. CDR3 length equals 17 residues. Trimming shortened V by 2 bases and J by 5 bases, and 21 bases separated the two germline ends. The CDR3 region is CASSLPSRQGRRYGYTF. Here the CDR3 DNA reads TGTGCCAGCAGTTTACCCTCGCGGCAGGGAAGAAGGTATGGCTACACCTTC.

The chain couples TRBV15 to TRBJ2-3, with D perhaps TRBD2 (6 bases). The CDR3 extends over 13 amino acids. The germline V gene encodes CDR1 LNHNV and CDR2 YYDKDF (reference sequence). V was cut by 7 bases and J by 4 bases, with 12 bases left in between. CDR3 sequence (DNA): TGTGCCACCACCCGTCGGGGGTCAGATACGCAGTATTTT. Translation gives CATTRRGSDTQYF.

V is TRBV19 and J is TRBJ2-4; weak D call: TRBD2 (5 bases). The germline V gene has CDR1 LNHDA and CDR2 SQIVND (reference sequence). V lost 1 base, J lost 1 base, and 14 bases lay in between. The CDR3 spans 17 residues. The CDR3: CASSIVGLPGAKNIQYF. The DNA of the CDR3 is TGTGCCAGTAGTATAGTCGGCCTCCCGGGGGCCAAAAACATTCAGTACTTC.

V gene TRBV6-1 combines with J gene TRBJ1-2; maybe TRBD1 (6 bases). CDR3 size: 14 residues. V shed 3 bases and J shed 2 bases, with 10 bases lying between them. The germline CDR1 and CDR2 sequences are MNHNS and SASEGT. CDR3 DNA sequence: TGTGCCAGCAGTGATCTGGGGGCAAACTATGGCTACACCTTC. It translates to CASSDLGANYGYTF.

This clone has just a few counts. The V and J genes are TRBV6-5 and TRBJ1-2, with D possibly matching TRBD1 (6 bases). The CDR3 contains 13 residues. Germline assignment: CDR1 MNHEY and CDR2 SVGAGI. The ends were cut back, 6 bases at V and 8 bases at J, with 16 bases in the middle. CDR3 amino acids: CASSLQGRGGYTF. CDR3 DNA: TGTGCCAGCAGCCTACAGGGTAGAGGGGGCTACACCTTC.

The genes are TRBV11-3 and TRBJ2-3; D assignment may be TRBD1 or TRBD2 (5 bases each). Trimming pared 5 bases from V and 2 bases from J, leaving 11 bases between. The CDR3 covers 14 residues. Germline CDR1 SGHNT, CDR2 YENEEA. CDR3 protein: CASSKRGDTDTQYF. The DNA of the CDR3 is TGTGCCAGCAGCAAAAGAGGGGACACAGATACGCAGTATTTT.

The V gene is TRBV19, the J gene TRBJ2-6, with 7 bases that match TRBD1. CDR1 and CDR2 from the germline V gene are LNHDA and SQIVND (reference sequence). The CDR3 contains 16 residues. V dropped 5 bases and J dropped 4; count of bases not matched to a gene: 8. The CDR3 nucleotides read TGTGCCAGTAGTCCCGACAGGGTAACCGGGGCCAACGTCCTGACTTTC. This encodes CASSPDRVTGANVLTF.